What follows are 22 T cell receptor beta chains derived from one specimen sequenced in a study of response to subunit inactivated influenza vaccine. TCRdb fed the RT-PCR reads into MiXCR, producing one record per CDR3 protein. The sample lists roughly 520,000 distinct CDR3 sequences, approximately 24% seen once, with around 1.8% in the top ten. Sequencing used CD4+ T cells sorted from PBMCs, obtained roughly 5 days after vaccination. These receptors came from a man in his forties or fifties who received an inactivated influenza vaccine.

The table lists this clonotype with a few counts. The chain links TRBV20-1 to TRBJ2-5; D gene uncertain. CDR3 size: 12 residues. The V gene lost 3 bases and the J gene lost 5 bases, with 10 bases spanning the gap. CDR1 DFQATT and CDR2 SNEGSKA come from the germline V gene (reference sequence). CDR3 sequence (DNA): TGCAGTGCTAGGCGTGCGTCCGAGACCCAGTACTTC. It yields the protein CSARRASETQYF.

The chain carries TRBV18 and TRBJ2-7; the D gene could be TRBD1 or TRBD2 (5 bases each). The ends were cut back, 4 bases at V and 0 bases at J, with 13 bases in the middle. The CDR3 is made up of 15 amino acids. Germline loops: CDR1 KGHSH, CDR2 LQKENI. The CDR3 loop is CASSLGTVSSYEQYF. CDR3 in DNA: TGTGCCAGCTCACTCGGGACGGTTAGCTCCTACGAGCAGTACTTC. Full variable domain (missing parts from reference TRBV18 and TRBJ2-7): NAGVMQNPRHLVRRRGQEARLRCSPMKGHSHVYWYRQLPEEGLKFMVYLQKENIIDESGMPKERFSAEFPKEGPSILRIQQVVRGDSAAYFCASSLGTVSSYEQYFGPGTRLTVT.

The gene calls are TRBV18 and TRBJ2-2, with D perhaps matching TRBD1 (6 bases). The V gene lost 8 bases and the J gene lost 3 bases, with 16 bases spanning the gap. Germline V lookup: CDR1 KGHSH, CDR2 LQKENI. The length of the CDR3 is 15 residues. CDR3 nucleotides: TGTGCCAGCCCGAGAGCGGACAGACACACCGGGGAGCTGTTTTTT. Its protein is CASPRADRHTGELFF.

This clonotype was found a few times. The chain employs TRBV7-2 and TRBJ2-1, with 9 bases lining up with TRBD1. The CDR3 loop spans 15 amino acids. V was clipped by 5 bases and J by 9 bases; unmatched bases: 11. The V gene's germline CDR1 is SGHTA and CDR2 FQGNSA. The CDR3 is CASSPGQGRNVEQFF. Written as DNA, the CDR3 is TGTGCCAGCAGCCCAGGACAGGGGAGGAACGTTGAGCAGTTCTTC.

This clonotype was observed a few times. This chain joins TRBV20-1 and TRBJ1-5; D perhaps matches TRBD1 (5 bases). The V gene's germline CDR1 is DFQATT and CDR2 SNEGSKA (reference sequence). Trimming removed 0 bases at V and 1 base at J, with 10 bases between. This CDR3 region has 15 residues. The CDR3 bases are TGCAGTGCTAGAGAGGGGGGGAGGAGCAATCAGCCCCAGCATTTT. Translating it yields CSAREGGRSNQPQHF.

The chain carries TRBV7-8 and TRBJ1-5; D gene uncertain. V was shortened by 8 bases and J by 7 bases, with 18 bases between the two germline ends. Germline V CDR1 and CDR2: SGHVS, FQNEAQ. CDR3 length equals 14 residues. Here the CDR3 DNA reads TGTGCCAGCGCCTTAACCCGGGGATCCCAGCCCCAGCATTTT. Its protein is CASALTRGSQPQHF.

The rearrangement links TRBV18 to TRBJ1-3; 8 bases agree with TRBD1. With 3 bases clipped from V and 2 bases from J, the junction kept 3 bases outside the gene matches. Germline loops: CDR1 KGHSH, CDR2 LQKENI. CDR3 length: 15 amino acids. CDR3 sequence: CASSPRTGPGNTIYF. The CDR3 DNA reads as TGTGCCAGCTCACCGAGGACAGGGCCTGGAAACACCATATATTTT.

The chain uses TRBV6-2 or TRBV6-3 and TRBJ2-2, with D maybe TRBD1 (6 bases). Germline V gene sequence: CDR1 MNHEY, CDR2 SVGEGT. The length of the CDR3 is 17 residues. V lost 2 bases and J 1 base, leaving 14 bases between the germline ends. The CDR3 here is CASSYNMGHLNTGELFF. Here the CDR3 DNA reads TGTGCCAGCAGTTACAATATGGGACACCTGAACACCGGGGAGCTGTTTTTT.

This clonotype showed up just once. The chain is built from TRBV7-2 and TRBJ2-5, with 11 bases aligning to TRBD2. CDR3 length equals 17 residues. Unmatched junction bases numbered 10, after V lost 5 bases and J lost 2 bases. Germline loops: CDR1 SGHTA, CDR2 FQGNSA. The CDR3 region has the DNA TGTGCCAGCAGCACCTATCCGGGACTAGCGGTTCAAGAGACCCAGTACTTC. It is translated as CASSTYPGLAVQETQYF.

The table lists this clonotype with a few counts. The V call is TRBV4-3, the J call TRBJ2-1; the match to TRBD2 covers 8 bases. The CDR3 runs to 16 residues. The junction had 9 bases not matched to a gene; V was cut back by 0 bases and J by 8 bases. Germline CDR1 reads LGHNA; CDR2 reads YSLEER. The CDR3 protein is CASSQDYPGGAYEQFF. In DNA, the CDR3 is TGCGCCAGCAGCCAAGATTATCCGGGAGGGGCCTATGAGCAGTTCTTC.

V is TRBV4-2 and J is TRBJ2-1, with TRBD2 matching 12 bases. The trim removed 0 bases at V and 12 bases at J, leaving 18 bases unmatched. This CDR3 has 19 amino acids. Germline CDR1 is LGHNA and CDR2 is YNFKEQ. DNA of the CDR3: TGTGCCAGCAGCCAAGAACCCAAACTAGCGGGGGGTCCTTATGGCTGGCAGTTCTTC. It encodes CASSQEPKLAGGPYGWQFF.

The V and J genes are TRBV29-1 and TRBJ1-1, with TRBD1 as a possible D gene (5 bases). The V gene's germline CDR1 is SQVTM and CDR2 ANQGSEA. CDR3 length equals 14 residues. Trimming removed 6 bases from V and 1 base from J, with 15 bases in between. CDR3 bases: TGCAGCGTGTCAGGGAGTTGGAGGAACACTGAAGCTTTCTTT. Protein: CSVSGSWRNTEAFF.

The chain links TRBV11-2 to TRBJ1-4, with D possibly TRBD1 on 6 matching bases. The V end lost 4 bases, the J end lost 4 bases, and 13 bases lay between the germline ends. In germline, CDR1 is SGHAT, CDR2 FQNNGV. The CDR3 loop spans 15 amino acids. CDR3 loop: CASSSETGYNEKLFF. DNA of the CDR3: TGTGCCAGCAGCTCCGAGACAGGCTATAATGAAAAACTGTTTTTT.

This clonotype was found many times. The genes are TRBV11-2 and TRBJ2-1; 8 nucleotides match TRBD2. Germline V gene data show CDR1 as SGHAT and CDR2 as FQNNGV. The CDR3 covers 20 residues. J gave up 0 bases and V 6 bases, and 19 bases lay outside the gene matches. As DNA, the CDR3 is TGTGCCAGCAGTTCCCCCGGGGTAGCGGGGTTATTAAGCTCCTACAATGAGCAGTTCTTC. It translates to CASSSPGVAGLLSSYNEQFF.

The chain joins TRBV5-1 to TRBJ2-5, with 9 positions matching TRBD2. Germline V gene lookup returns CDR1 SGHRS and CDR2 YFSETQ. This CDR3 comprises 16 residues. Losses at the gene ends were 5 bases for V and 1 base for J; bases not matched to a gene: 9. The CDR3 coding sequence is TGCGCCAGCAGTCTGACTTTAGCGGGAGTCCAAGAGACCCAGTACTTC. It yields the protein CASSLTLAGVQETQYF.

This clonotype turned up a few times. This rearrangement joins TRBV28 to TRBJ1-2; the D is unclear. Per germline, CDR1 MDHEN and CDR2 SYDVKM. This CDR3 spans 14 amino acids. Trimming pared 6 bases from V and 2 bases from J, leaving 13 bases between. The CDR3 coding sequence is TGTGCCAGCAGCCTATGGGAGGCAAACTATGGCTACACCTTC. As protein: CASSLWEANYGYTF.

This clonotype has only a few counts. CDR3 coding DNA: TGTGCCAGCACCCCCCCTCCGACTAGCAGGGAGCTGTTTTTT. This sequence encodes CASTPPPTSRELFF. V is TRBV7-9 and J is TRBJ2-2; 7 bases are shared with TRBD2. Germline CDR1 and CDR2: SEHNR and FQNEAQ (reference sequence). V lost 7 bases, J lost 9 bases, and 11 bases stayed unmatched. The CDR3 runs to 14 residues.

This clonotype was seen more than once but under ten times. The chain employs TRBV7-4 and TRBJ2-2; 7 bases are shared with TRBD2. V trimming: 1 base; J trimming: 0 bases; junction bases outside the gene matches: 26. This CDR3 has 24 amino acids. Germline V lookup: CDR1 SGHVT, CDR2 SQSDAQ. The CDR3 protein is CASSLVGFFVSGAVYDPNTGELFF. CDR3 coding DNA: TGTGCCAGCAGCTTAGTCGGGTTTTTCGTCAGCGGGGCGGTCTATGATCCGAACACCGGGGAGCTGTTTTTT.

This clonotype occurred a few times. This chain joins TRBV6-6 and TRBJ2-1, with D perhaps matching TRBD1 (6 bases). CDR3 length equals 13 residues. Germline values: CDR1 MNHNY, CDR2 SVGAGI (reference sequence). V was cut by 7 bases and J by 9 bases, with 16 bases left in between. The CDR3 region has the DNA TGTGCCAGCATGGGGCAGGGGATTGGTGAGCAGTTCTTC. Protein: CASMGQGIGEQFF.

This clonotype was recorded a few times. The chain uses TRBV10-3 and TRBJ2-2, with no clear D. Germline CDR1 reads ENHRY; CDR2 reads SYGVKD. The ends were cut back, 6 bases at V and 0 bases at J, with 11 bases in the middle. CDR3 length: 15 amino acids. The CDR3 here is CAIRGEVANTGELFF. The CDR3 nucleotides are TGTGCCATCAGAGGAGAGGTCGCGAACACCGGGGAGCTGTTTTTT.

V is TRBV4-3 and J is TRBJ2-7; 7 nucleotides align to TRBD2. The J segment lost 2 bases and the V segment lost 0 bases, leaving 10 bases of the junction unmatched. Per germline, CDR1 LGHNA and CDR2 YSLEER. The CDR3 totals 17 residues. The chain's CDR3 is CASSQEGGAGDPYEQYF. In nucleotides, the CDR3 is TGCGCCAGCAGCCAAGAGGGAGGGGCGGGGGACCCCTACGAGCAGTACTTC.

CDR3 DNA: TGCGCCAGCAGCCTGGACCCAGTGGGGTCAGATACGCAGTATTTT. Translating it yields CASSLDPVGSDTQYF. The V gene is TRBV5-1, the J gene TRBJ2-3, with no clear D. The length of the CDR3 is 15 residues. Per the germline V gene, CDR1 is SGHRS and CDR2 is YFSETQ. The ends were cut back, 4 bases at V and 4 bases at J, with 16 bases in the middle.